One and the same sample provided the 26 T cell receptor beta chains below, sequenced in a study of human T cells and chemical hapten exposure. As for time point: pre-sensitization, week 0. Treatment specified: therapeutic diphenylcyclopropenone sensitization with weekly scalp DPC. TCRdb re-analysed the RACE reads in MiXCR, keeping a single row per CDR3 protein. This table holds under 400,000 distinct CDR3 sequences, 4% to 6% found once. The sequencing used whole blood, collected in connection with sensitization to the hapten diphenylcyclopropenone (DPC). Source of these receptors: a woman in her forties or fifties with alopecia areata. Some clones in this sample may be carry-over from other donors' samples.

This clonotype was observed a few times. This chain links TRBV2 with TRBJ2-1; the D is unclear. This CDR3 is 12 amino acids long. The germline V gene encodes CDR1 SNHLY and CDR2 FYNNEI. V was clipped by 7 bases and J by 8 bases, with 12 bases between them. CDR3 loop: CASKRLGDEQFF. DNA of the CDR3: TGTGCCAGCAAGAGACTTGGGGATGAGCAGTTCTTC.

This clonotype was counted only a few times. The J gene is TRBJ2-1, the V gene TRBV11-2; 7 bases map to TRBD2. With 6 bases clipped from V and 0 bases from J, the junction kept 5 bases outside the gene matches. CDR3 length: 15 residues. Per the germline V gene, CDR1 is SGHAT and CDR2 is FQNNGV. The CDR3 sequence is CASRTLAASYNEQFF. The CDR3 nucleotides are TGTGCCAGCAGAACTCTAGCGGCCTCCTACAATGAGCAGTTCTTC.

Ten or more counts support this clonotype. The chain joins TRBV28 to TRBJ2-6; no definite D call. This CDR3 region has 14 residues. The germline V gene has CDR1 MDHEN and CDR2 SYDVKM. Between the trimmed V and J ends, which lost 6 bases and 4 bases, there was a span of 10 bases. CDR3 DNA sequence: TGTGCCAGCAGCTGGGCTCTAGGGGCCAACGTCCTGACTTTC. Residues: CASSWALGANVLTF.

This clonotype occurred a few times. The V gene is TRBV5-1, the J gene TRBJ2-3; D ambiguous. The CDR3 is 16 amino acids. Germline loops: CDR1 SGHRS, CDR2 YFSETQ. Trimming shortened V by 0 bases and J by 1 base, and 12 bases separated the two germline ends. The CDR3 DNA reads TGCGCCAGCAGCTTGGGAGCGCTTGGTCGCACAGATACGCAGTATTTT. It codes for CASSLGALGRTDTQYF.

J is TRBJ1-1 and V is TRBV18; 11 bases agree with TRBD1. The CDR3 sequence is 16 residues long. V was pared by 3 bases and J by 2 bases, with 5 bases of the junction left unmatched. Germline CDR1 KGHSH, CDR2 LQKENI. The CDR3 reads CASSPRDRGANTEAFF. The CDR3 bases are TGTGCCAGCTCACCGCGGGACAGGGGGGCTAACACTGAAGCTTTCTTT.

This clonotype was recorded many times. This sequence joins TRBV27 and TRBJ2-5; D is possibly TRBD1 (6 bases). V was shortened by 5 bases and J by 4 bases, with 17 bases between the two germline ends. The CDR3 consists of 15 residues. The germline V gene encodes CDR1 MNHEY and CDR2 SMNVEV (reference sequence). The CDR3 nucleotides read TGTGCCAGCAGTCCCCCGGGACACTCGGGAGAGACCCAGTACTTC. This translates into CASSPPGHSGETQYF.

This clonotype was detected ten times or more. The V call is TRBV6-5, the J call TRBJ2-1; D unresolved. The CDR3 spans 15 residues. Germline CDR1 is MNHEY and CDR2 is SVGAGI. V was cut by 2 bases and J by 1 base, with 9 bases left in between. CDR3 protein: CASSYGTLSYNEQFF. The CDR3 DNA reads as TGTGCCAGCAGTTACGGAACGTTATCCTACAATGAGCAGTTCTTC.

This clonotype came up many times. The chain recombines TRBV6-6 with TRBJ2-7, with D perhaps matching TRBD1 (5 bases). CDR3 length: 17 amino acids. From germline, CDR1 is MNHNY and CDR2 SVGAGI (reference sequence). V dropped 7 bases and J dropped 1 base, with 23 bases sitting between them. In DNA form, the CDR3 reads TGTGCCAGCACCTCTTTCAGGGAAAGCCCGAGATCCTACGAGCAGTACTTC. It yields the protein CASTSFRESPRSYEQYF.

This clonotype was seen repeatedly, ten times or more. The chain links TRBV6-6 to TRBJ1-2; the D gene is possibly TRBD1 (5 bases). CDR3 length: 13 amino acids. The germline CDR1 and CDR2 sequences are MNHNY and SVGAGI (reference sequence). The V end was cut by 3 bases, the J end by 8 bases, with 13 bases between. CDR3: CASSYQGLEGYTF. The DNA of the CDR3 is TGTGCCAGCAGTTATCAGGGTCTGGAAGGCTACACCTTC.

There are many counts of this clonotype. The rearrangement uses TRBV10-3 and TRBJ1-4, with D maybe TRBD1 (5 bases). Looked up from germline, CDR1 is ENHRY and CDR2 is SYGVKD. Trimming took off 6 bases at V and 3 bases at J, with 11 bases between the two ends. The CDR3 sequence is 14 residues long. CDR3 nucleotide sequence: TGTGCCATCAGGGATCAGACAGCTAATGAAAAACTGTTTTTT. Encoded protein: CAIRDQTANEKLFF.

CDR3 region: CASSEFRITNYGYTF. CDR3 in DNA: TGCGCCAGCAGTGAGTTCAGGATAACTAACTATGGCTACACCTTC. The rearrangement uses TRBV10-2 and TRBJ1-2; D call uncertain. This CDR3 spans 15 amino acids. Trimming cost V 1 base and J 0 bases, with 9 bases left between them. Germline CDR1 WSHSY, CDR2 SAAADI.

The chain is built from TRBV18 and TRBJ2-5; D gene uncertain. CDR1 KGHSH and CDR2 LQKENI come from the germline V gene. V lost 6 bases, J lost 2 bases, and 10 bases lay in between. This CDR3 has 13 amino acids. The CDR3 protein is CASSSFRQETQYF. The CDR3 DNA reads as TGTGCCAGCTCGAGTTTTCGACAAGAGACCCAGTACTTC.

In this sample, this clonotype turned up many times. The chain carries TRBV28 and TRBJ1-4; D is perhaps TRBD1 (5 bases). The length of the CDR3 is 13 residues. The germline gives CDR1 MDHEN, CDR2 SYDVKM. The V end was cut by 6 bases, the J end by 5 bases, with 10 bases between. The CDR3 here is CASSGGENEKLFF. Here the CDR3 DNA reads TGTGCCAGCAGCGGGGGTGAAAATGAAAAACTGTTTTTT.

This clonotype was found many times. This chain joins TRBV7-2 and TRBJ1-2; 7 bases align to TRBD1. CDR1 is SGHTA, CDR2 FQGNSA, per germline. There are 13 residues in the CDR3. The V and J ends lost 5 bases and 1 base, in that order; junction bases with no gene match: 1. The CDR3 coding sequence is TGTGCCAGCAGCCAGGGGGTTAACTATGGCTACACCTTC. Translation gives CASSQGVNYGYTF.

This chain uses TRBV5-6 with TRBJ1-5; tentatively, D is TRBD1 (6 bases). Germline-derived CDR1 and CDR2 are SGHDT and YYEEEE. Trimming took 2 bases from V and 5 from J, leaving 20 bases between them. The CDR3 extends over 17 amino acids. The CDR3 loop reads CASSFYDSGRGYQPQHF. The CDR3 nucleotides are TGTGCCAGCAGCTTTTACGACAGCGGAAGGGGGTATCAGCCCCAGCATTTT.

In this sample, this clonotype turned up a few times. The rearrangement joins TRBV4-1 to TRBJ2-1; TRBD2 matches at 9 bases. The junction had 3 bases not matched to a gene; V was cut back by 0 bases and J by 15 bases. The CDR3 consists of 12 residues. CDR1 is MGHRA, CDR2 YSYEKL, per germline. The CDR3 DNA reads TGCGCCAGCAGCCAAGATTTAGCGGGGGTGTTCTTC. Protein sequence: CASSQDLAGVFF.

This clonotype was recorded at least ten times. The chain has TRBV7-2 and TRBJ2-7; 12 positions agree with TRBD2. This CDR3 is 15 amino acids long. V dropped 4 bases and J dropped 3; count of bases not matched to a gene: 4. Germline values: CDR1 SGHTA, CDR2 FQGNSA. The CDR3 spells CASSSLAGGIYEQYF. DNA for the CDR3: TGTGCCAGCAGCTCCCTAGCGGGAGGGATCTACGAGCAGTACTTC.

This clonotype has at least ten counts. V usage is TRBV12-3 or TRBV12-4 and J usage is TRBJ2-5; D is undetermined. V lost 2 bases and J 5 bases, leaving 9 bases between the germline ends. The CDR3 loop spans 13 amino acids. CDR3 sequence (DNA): TGTGCCAGCAGTTTATCTACCAGCGAGACCCAGTACTTC. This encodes CASSLSTSETQYF.

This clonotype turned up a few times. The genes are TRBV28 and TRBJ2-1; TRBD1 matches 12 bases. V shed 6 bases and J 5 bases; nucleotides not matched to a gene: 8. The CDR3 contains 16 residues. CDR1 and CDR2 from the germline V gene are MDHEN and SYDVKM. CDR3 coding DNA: TGTGCCAGCAGCGAATTCGGGACAGGGGGCAACAATGAGCAGTTCTTC. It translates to CASSEFGTGGNNEQFF.

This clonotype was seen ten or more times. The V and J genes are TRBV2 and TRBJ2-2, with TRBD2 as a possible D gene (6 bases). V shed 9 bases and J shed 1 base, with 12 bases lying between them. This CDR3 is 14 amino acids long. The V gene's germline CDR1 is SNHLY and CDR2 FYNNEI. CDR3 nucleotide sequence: TGTGCCAGTTCGAGGCGGGAGAACACCGGGGAGCTGTTTTTT. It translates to CASSRRENTGELFF.

CDR3 coding DNA: TGCGCCAGCAGCTGGAACAGGGATTTGGCCTACGAGCAGTACTTC. Translating it yields CASSWNRDLAYEQYF. The chain joins TRBV5-1 to TRBJ2-7, with a weak D call TRBD1 (6 bases). Germline lookup yields CDR1 SGHRS and CDR2 YFSETQ. Trimming left V 3 bases short and J 2 bases short, with 15 bases between. This CDR3 is built from 15 residues.

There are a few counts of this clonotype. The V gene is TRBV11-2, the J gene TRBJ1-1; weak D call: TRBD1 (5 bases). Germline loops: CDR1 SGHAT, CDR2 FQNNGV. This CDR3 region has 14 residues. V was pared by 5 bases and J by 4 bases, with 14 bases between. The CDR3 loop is CASSHRDLGTEAFF. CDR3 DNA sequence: TGTGCCAGCAGCCACCGGGACTTGGGCACTGAAGCTTTCTTT.

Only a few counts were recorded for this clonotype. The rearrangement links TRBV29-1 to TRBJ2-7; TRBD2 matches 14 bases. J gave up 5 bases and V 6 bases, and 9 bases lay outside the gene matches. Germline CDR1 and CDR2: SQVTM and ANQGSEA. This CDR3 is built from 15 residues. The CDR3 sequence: CSVGGTSGSYHEQYF. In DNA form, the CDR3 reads TGCAGCGTCGGTGGGACTAGCGGGAGTTACCACGAGCAGTACTTC.

The CDR3 DNA reads as TGTGCCACCAGCTCGACTACCTTGGGACTAGCGGGACTAAGGGATCAGTTCTTC. Its protein product is CATSSTTLGLAGLRDQFF. The genes are TRBV15 and TRBJ2-1; 13 nucleotides match TRBD2. Germline V gene data show CDR1 as LNHNV and CDR2 as YYDKDF (reference sequence). This CDR3 has 18 residues. J gave up 13 bases and V 5 bases, and 20 bases lay outside the gene matches.

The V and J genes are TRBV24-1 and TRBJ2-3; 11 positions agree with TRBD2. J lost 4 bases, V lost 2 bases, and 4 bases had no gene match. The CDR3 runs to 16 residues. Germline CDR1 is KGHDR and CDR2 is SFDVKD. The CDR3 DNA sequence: TGTGCCACCAGTGATTCATCGACTAGCGGGGCAGATACGCAGTATTTT. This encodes CATSDSSTSGADTQYF.

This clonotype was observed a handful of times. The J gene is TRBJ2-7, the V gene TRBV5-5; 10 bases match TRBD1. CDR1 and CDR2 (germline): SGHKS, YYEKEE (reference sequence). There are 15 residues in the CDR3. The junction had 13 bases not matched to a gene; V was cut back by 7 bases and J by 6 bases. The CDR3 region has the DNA TGTGCCAGCTCCCGGGACAGGGGTGGTATTCGCGAGCAGTACTTC. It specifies CASSRDRGGIREQYF.